This T cell receptor beta chain was profiled in a study of blood T cells in healthy people across ages. The V gene's germline CDR1 is MNHEY and CDR2 SVGAGI. This CDR3 has 15 residues. The ends were cut back, 5 bases at V and 6 bases at J, with 17 bases in the middle. A sample-barcoded 5' primer and a J-beta primer mix were used in a second PCR of roughly 7 to 11 cycles. TCRdb re-analysed the 5' RACE reads in MiXCR, keeping a single row per CDR3 protein. The sample consists of some 1.1 million distinct CDR3 sequences, around two fifths of them appearing once. This TCR was recovered from a man aged 18 to 30 in good health. This rearrangement joins TRBV6-5 to TRBJ1-5; D might be TRBD1 (5 bases). The sequencing sample was made of blood. CDR3 amino acids: CASSRRWGKGQPQHF. CDR3 nucleotide sequence: TGTGCCAGCAGTCGGAGATGGGGGAAGGGTCAGCCCCAGCATTTT.